This TCR beta chain was recorded in a study of shared clonotypes between healthy human individuals (dated by TCRdb to about 2020). Looking at the study overall: The cohort included three men and a couple of women between 18 and 49 years of age. For each donor, CD4 naive and CD4 memory were each run on three plates, CD8 naive on two plates, and CD8 memory on one plate. To estimate repertoire size and how much clonotypes are shared between individuals, the study performed deep sequencing of blood TCR repertoires from a handful of healthy adults. To increase sequencing depth and limit assay-specific biases, TCR repertoire library preparation and sequencing were carried out by different laboratories using diverse techniques. Per donor, leukapheresis produced somewhere between about 0.8 and 9 billion PBMCs.

Using the deep immunoSEQ assay, multiplex PCR amplified TCR CDR3 regions from genomic DNA. Genomic DNA extracted from each cell subset was distributed evenly over all wells of several immunoSEQ 96-well plates, and each plate served as one replicate. For sorted subsets, around 200 ng genomic DNA, equal to about 30,000 T cell genomes, was loaded into each replicate PCR. Purified libraries were measured with a Qubit 3.0 fluorometer, size-checked on a Bioanalyzer 2100, and measured again with the KAPA Library Quantification kit. Every immunoSEQ 96-well plate was sequenced on a dedicated single-read 150-cycle Illumina NextSeq 550 flow cell. Concerning the study's data processing: The immunoSEQ output contained only junctional sequences without quality scores, so filtering could not match that applied to full-length reads. Sequences were annotated with PyIR, a Python wrapper for IgBLAST v1.9, and V/J genes and CDR3 were assigned using IMGT germline references. Reads with weak V/J assignments (E-value above 1e-6), missing CDR3, stop codons, out-of-frame junctions, or ambiguous translated residues were removed. V3J clonotypes were defined as sequences sharing an identical inferred V gene, J gene, and CDR3 amino acid sequence. To compute the percentage overlap between repertoires, the number of shared unique clonotypes was divided by the size of the smaller repertoire. Richness of each repertoire was evaluated using RTK rarefaction, the Chao1 estimator, and Recon v2.1 estimates of unobserved clonotypes. Generation probabilities were computed with OLGA for all TCRbeta clonotypes obtained by the gDNA method from a handful of donors. As stored in TCRdb, this immuneACCESS dataset retains in-frame rearrangements with V and J assigned. A fraction of the clones does not appear; measured against another copy, unresolved V genes explain less than half of the discrepancy, and the remainder lacks a known reason. V and J calls and clone size are as listed in that table; D and trimming were resolved from the DNA. The sample contains a few million clones, about 92% of them found a single time. The ten largest account for over 0.12% of the sample.

What the authors observed across the whole study: Because the study included only a small number of donors, the genetic and exposure-history diversity represented was limited. Sampling was restricted to blood, and TCR repertoires in tissue are likely to differ from TCR repertoires in blood. Pairwise subsampling led to the expectation that sequencing depth would affect the degree of clonotype sharing among donors. Incomplete sequencing was indicated by rarefaction of sorted-subset datasets, despite the large sequencing depth. Naive subsets generally had larger estimated clonotype richness than memory subsets. When several donors were compared, the shared fraction of clonotypes was around 5% for naive CD4, 3% to 4% for naive CD8, 2% to 2.5% for memory CD4, and less than 0.45% for memory CD8. Higher generation probabilities were observed for clonotypes shared by all four sorted-subset donors than for non-shared clonotypes.

The table lists this clone with a few counts. Its cognate antigen has yet to be identified. No base quality values were provided; no much bigger clone lies one nucleotide off. The donors were healthy, HIV-negative adults who had no recently reported acute infections or vaccinations. Every donor was a Caucasian adult residing in Nashville, Tennessee, USA. Magnetic negative selection was used to enrich CD4+ T cells, after which naive cells were positively selected on CD45RA and the negative fraction became the memory subset. After blood collection by leukapheresis, PBMCs were isolated using Ficoll-Histopaque density gradient centrifugation and then cryopreserved in the vapor phase of liquid nitrogen. Analytical flow cytometry was used to check the purity and quantity of each magnetically sorted T cell population. Each sorted fraction had its genomic DNA isolated and then quantified by UV absorbance on a Nanodrop 2000c.

The germline V gene sets CDR1 to MNHNS and CDR2 to SASEGT. The germline ends are 12 bases apart after V is trimmed by 5 bases and J by 7 bases. The CDR3 contains 14 residues, cysteine and phenylalanine counted. Of all the DNA, just the CDR3 is kept, 42 bases in frame from base 1. Input material: naive CD4+ T cells sorted from blood. The cell subset or site label corresponds to: CD45RA+ positively selected. The chain is made from TRBV6-1 and TRBJ1-6, and the D gene may be TRBD1, 6 bases matching. This sequence was found in a man between 18 and 29 years old in good health. Here the CDR3 is given as CASSIGQPNSPLHF. The nucleotide sequence reads as follows: TGTGCCAGCAGTATCGGACAGCCCAATTCACCCCTCCACTTT.